This TCR beta chain is drawn from a study of blood T cell repertoires in COVID-19. Profiling relied on immunoSEQ multiplex PCR, and the TCRdb table lists in-frame clones only, not all of them. The sample carries 250,000 to 400,000 clones, roughly 88% recorded once. This sequence originates from a woman in her thirties with COVID-19, enrolled during active disease. Sequencing input: peripheral blood.

The CDR3 region is CASSHHGGGVTIYF. The CDR3 DNA sequence: TGTGCCAGCAGCCATCACGGTGGGGGGGTGACCATATATTTT. The J gene is TRBJ1-3, the V gene TRBV3-1 (or the pseudogene TRBV3-2); perhaps TRBD1 as D (5 bases). The CDR3 covers 14 residues. V lost 3 bases to trimming and J lost 10 bases, with 16 bases between them. Germline V gene sequence: CDR1 LGHDT, CDR2 YNNKEL (reference sequence).